The sequence of this T cell receptor (beta chain) was determined in a study of cytomegalovirus exposure and HLA in healthy donors (dated by TCRdb to about 2017). Regarding the complete study: In an earlier analysis of 587 of the donors, 250 to 350 Gb of sequence data and roughly 100 million unique TCR beta sequences from about 179 million T cells were reported. In the later analysis, no new phenotypic data were used to find candidate immune exposures; instead, reliance was placed on TCR beta sequences and their occurrence across donors. To study patterns of TCR occurrence, a later analysis re-analyzed previously published TCR beta repertoires from around 660 donors and added high-resolution HLA genotyping. Of the 300 to 500 genotyped donors, approximately 81% were placed in the genetic ancestry cluster associated with self-reported Caucasian donors. All discovery cohort repertoires had been generated using a single sequencing platform. HLA typing covered class I and class II loci at four-digit resolution. Along with the approximately 700-subject first cohort, a separate validation cohort of over a hundred different subjects was used. In a later genetic analysis, genome-wide SNP genotypes for about three fifths of the roughly 670 donors were used, and that subset was treated as a discovery cohort. The number of typed donors differed by locus: about 620-630 for A, B, C, DRB1 and DQB1; 522 for DQA1; approximately 610 for DPA1; and some 470 for DPB1. Donor age, sex, ethnicity and CMV serostatus were compiled alongside the repertoire data. In an earlier analysis of over 550 of the donors, high-throughput TCR beta sequencing was used to judge whether each TCR beta V gene segment behaved as functional or pseudogenic. On average, around 240,000 unique TCR beta nucleotide sequences were sequenced per donor among 300 to 500 genotyped donors of the cohort, with 15% to 20% of those sequences being non-productive. Around 300 gigabases of sequencing data and approximately 85 million unique TCR sequences were included in an early release covering about 620 HLA-typed donors. The study aimed to test whether cataloging public T cell receptors could reveal signatures of past pathogen exposure. Four to six DR-DQ haplotypes were handled as single units for association and clustering, since linkage in the cohort was strong. The T cell repertoires of 700 or so subjects were profiled by immunosequencing and related to cytomegalovirus serostatus. High-throughput TCR immunosequencing, statistical association of individual TCRs with disease status, and machine learning were combined to predict cytomegalovirus infection status.

Looking up the germline V gene (reference sequence) yields CDR1 GTSNPN and CDR2 SVGIG. V and J lose 0 bases and 9 bases, and a span of 11 bases separates them. Reading from cysteine to phenylalanine, the CDR3 counts 12 amino acids. The only DNA kept is the CDR3, 36 bases in frame from the first base. The cohort comprised fewer than 700 healthy bone marrow donors. All cohort members were sampled while nominally healthy, although unrecorded immune exposures were likely present. The donor was CMV seropositive and belonged to the group of about 290 seropositive cohort members. Every donor gave a peripheral blood sample, and the peripheral blood mononuclear cells from that sample were used for TCR beta sequencing. Genomic DNA was extracted from the blood cell samples with the Qiagen DNeasy Blood Extraction Kit. Library preparation used the immunoSEQ multiplex PCR assay. The multiplex PCR relied on a mix of 60 forward primers for TCR Vbeta segments and 13 reverse primers for TCR Jbeta segments. The CDR3 region of rearranged TCR beta genes was amplified from genomic DNA by a multiplex PCR assay. On the Illumina HiSeq System, the amplified TCR beta libraries were sequenced as 87-base-pair reads. Per the original workflow: A later analysis counted about 80 million unique TCR beta chains across the 666 repertoires, and roughly 11 million of these chains were shared by at least two donors. Raw reads were error-corrected and collapsed into unique sequences with a nearest-neighbor algorithm that merged closely related sequences to remove PCR and sequencing errors. To assign V, D and J gene segments, CDR3 sequences were aligned to IMGT reference sequences. For a sequence to be retained, a match of at least six nucleotides to both a V gene segment and a J gene segment was required. Rearrangements were called productive when the CDR3 lacked stop codons and stayed in frame with V and J; all others were non-productive. CDR3 was defined according to IMGT convention as the region running from the second conserved V-encoded cysteine to the conserved J-encoded phenylalanine. Sequences without an unambiguous match to a single V gene segment were excluded from the earlier analysis of 587 of the donors. An earlier analysis of fewer than 750 of the donors classified V segments as functional when productive rearrangements were above 56.7% and as segregating when the standard deviation between donors was above 5%. To diagnose cytomegalovirus status from the catalog of TCR beta chain sequences, a statistical classification framework was built. In a later analysis, TCR nucleotide sequences were compared against IMGT/GENE-DB human TR gene sequences so that V and J genes could be assigned. Using the TCRdist pipeline, a later analysis assigned CDR3 sequences along with most-parsimonious VDJ recombination scenarios. In a later analysis, each TCR beta chain was defined by its CDR3 amino acid sequence together with its V-gene family, and reads lacking a unique V-gene family were excluded. As a way to deal with suspected cross-contamination and a sequencing artifact, a later analysis dropped nearly 600 nucleotide sequences that were highly shared and had low generation probability. A later analysis calculated a clonal expansion index for each public chain from normalized within-repertoire ranks of inferred template counts. Generation probabilities in a later analysis came from a VDJ recombination model fitted to out-of-frame rearrangements, and those results were checked against IGoR. In a later analysis, TCR-TCR, TCR-HLA and TCR-CMV co-occurrence was scored with hypergeometric tests, and a repertoire-size bias correction was applied to TCR pairs. False discovery rates were estimated in a later analysis by permuting HLA or CMV assignments 20 times. In a later analysis, co-occurring TCRs were grouped with DBSCAN, and TCRdist sequence similarity was added when clustering was performed within HLA-allele-positive subsets. Co-occurrence clustering excluded repertoires with fewer than 30,000 or more than 120,000 public chains, plus five with anomalous nucleotide sharing. TCRdb obtained this table from immuneACCESS and retained in-frame rearrangements with V and J assigned. These tables miss some clones; where compared with another copy, unresolved V genes account for less than half of the shortfall, and the remainder is unexplained. V and J calls and clone size follow that table, whereas D and trimming were derived from the DNA. For this sample there are some 110,000 clones; 70% to 80% appear just once. The ten largest clones represent almost 5% of the sample.

Broad study findings and their caveats: In vitro tests confirmed that a few of the cytomegalovirus-associated TCR beta chains recognize cytomegalovirus antigens. An earlier analysis of around 600 of the donors showed that most TCR beta V segments appeared in productive rearrangements either about 87% or about 30% of the time, which broadly matched IMGT annotations. The sequencing pipeline was judged likely to have produced a cluster of highly shared sequence variants as a technical artifact. Some IMGT-functional V segments, including TRBV6-2 and TRBV6-3, could not be told apart with the 87-base-pair reads, so those segments were excluded. V-gene and J-gene trimming of TCR beta chains was associated with a missense DCLRE1C variant in a later genetic analysis, and the association was replicated in an independent cohort. Linkage disequilibrium might explain the correlated functional status among segregating V segments, but an unknown experimental factor could not be ruled out. Roughly uniform sequencing depth across donors was assumed in presence/absence analyses, although this assumption may not hold. Because counts were too low, about 18 rarely observed V segments, including chromosome 9 orphons, were left out of the earlier analysis of approximately 500 of the donors. Most TCR sequences were observed very rarely across donors, whereas some public TCRs were present in many individuals. The authors suggested that the approach could potentially be extended to other disease states and immunological phenotypes. Strong co-occurrence of HLA alleles, especially DR and DQ, made assigning TCR associations to individual alleles difficult. In a later analysis, most CMV-associated TCR beta chains were found to appear HLA-restricted, with HLA associations seemingly driven largely by CMV exposure. In a later analysis, some 18,000 TCR beta sequences were associated with specific HLA alleles at a false discovery rate of 0.05. The study gave a list of 150 to 200 TCR beta chains associated with cytomegalovirus. A later genetic analysis reported fewer N-insertions in productive TCRs among donors in an Asian-associated ancestry cluster than the approximately 700-donor mean. According to a later analysis, TCR association rates differed among HLA loci, with DRB1 alleles showing the most associated TCRs and HLA-C alleles showing the fewest. A further reported finding was that TCR beta sequences accurately predicted the HLA-A and HLA-B alleles for most subjects in the first cohort. In a later analysis, HLA-associated TCR beta chains showed more clonal expansion and lower generation probabilities than non-associated chains that were equally common. Because some donors lacked HLA typing at each locus, the association tests relied only on the typed subset. According to a later analysis, parvovirus B19, influenza, CMV and Epstein-Barr virus appeared linked to several top co-occurrence clusters. For the cohort, immune exposure information was limited to CMV serostatus. This cohort had only TCR beta chains sequenced, and the lack of alpha or paired-chain data limited which features could be detected. The classifier was reported to diagnose cytomegalovirus status with high specificity and sensitivity in both the original and validation cohorts.

For this clone: Its antigen specificity is not known. No per-base quality is available; no much larger clone lies one base away.

This clonotype was obtained from a man in his fifties in good health and CMV-seropositive. Sequencing input: PBMCs. The chain links TRBV30 with TRBJ1-1, and the D gene may be TRBD1, 5 bases matching. The DNA sequence reads TGTGCCTGGAGTGTACGGGCAGGGAAAGCTTTCTTT. Its amino acids are CAWSVRAGKAFF.